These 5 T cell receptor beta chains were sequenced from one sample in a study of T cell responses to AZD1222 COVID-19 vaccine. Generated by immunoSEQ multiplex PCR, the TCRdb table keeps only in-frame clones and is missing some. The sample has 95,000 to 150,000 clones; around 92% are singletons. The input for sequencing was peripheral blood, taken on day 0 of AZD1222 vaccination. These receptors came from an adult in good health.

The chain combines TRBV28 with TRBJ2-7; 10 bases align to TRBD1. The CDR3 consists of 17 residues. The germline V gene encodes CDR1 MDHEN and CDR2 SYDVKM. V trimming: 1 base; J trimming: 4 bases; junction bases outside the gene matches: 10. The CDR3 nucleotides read TGTGCCAGCAGTTTATTGTACGGGGACAGGGGATTTTACGAGCAGTACTTC. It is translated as CASSLLYGDRGFYEQYF.

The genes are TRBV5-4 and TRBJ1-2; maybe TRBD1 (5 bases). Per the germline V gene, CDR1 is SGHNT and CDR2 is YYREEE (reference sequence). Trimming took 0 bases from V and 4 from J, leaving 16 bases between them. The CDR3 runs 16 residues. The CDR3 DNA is TGTGCCAGCAGCTTGGGGGGACTGGGCGGTAGCTATGGCTACACCTTC. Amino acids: CASSLGGLGGSYGYTF.

The CDR3 DNA sequence: TGTGCCAGCAGCCCACCGCAGGGAAACACCATATATTTT. Translating gives CASSPPQGNTIYF. The V and J genes are TRBV7-8 and TRBJ1-3; D gene ambiguous. The germline V gene encodes CDR1 SGHVS and CDR2 FQNEAQ. Trimming removed 5 bases from V and 4 bases from J, with 9 bases in between. The CDR3 extends over 13 amino acids. Full variable domain (missing parts from reference TRBV7-8 and TRBJ1-3): GAGVSQSPRYKVAKRGQDVALRCDPISGHVSLFWYQQALGQGPEFLTYFQNEAQLDKSGLPSDRFFAERPEGSVSTLKIQRTQQEDSAVYLCASSPPQGNTIYFGEGSWLTVV.

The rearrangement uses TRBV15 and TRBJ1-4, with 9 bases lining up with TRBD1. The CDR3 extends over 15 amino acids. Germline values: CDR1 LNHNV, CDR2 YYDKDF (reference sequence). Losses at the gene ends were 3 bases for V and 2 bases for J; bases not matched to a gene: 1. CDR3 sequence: CATSSGQGTNEKLFF. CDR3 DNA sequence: TGTGCCACCAGCAGTGGACAGGGGACTAATGAAAAACTGTTTTTT. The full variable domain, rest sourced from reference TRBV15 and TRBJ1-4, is DAMVIQNPRYQVTQFGKPVTLSCSQTLNHNVMYWYQQKSSQAPKLLFHYYDKDFNNEADTPDNFQSRRPNTSFCFLDIRSPGLGDTAMYLCATSSGQGTNEKLFFGSGTQLSVL.

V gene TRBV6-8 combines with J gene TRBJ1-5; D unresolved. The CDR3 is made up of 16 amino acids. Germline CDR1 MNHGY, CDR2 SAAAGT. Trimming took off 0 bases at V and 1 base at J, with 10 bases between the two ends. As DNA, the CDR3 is TGTGCCAGCAGTTACTCGATCGGGCAGAGCAATCAGCCCCAGCATTTT. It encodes CASSYSIGQSNQPQHF.